This T cell receptor (beta chain) was identified in a study of monozygotic twins with inflammatory bowel disease. Whole-study results and caveats: Healthy co-twins exceeded IBD patients in TCRbeta diversity as measured by inverse Simpson.

From its re-call of the 5' RACE reads, TCRdb lists each CDR3 protein once, without DNA. The clone table shows approximately 160,000 distinct CDR3 sequences, with the ten largest holding 7.4%. Per the germline V gene, CDR1 is SGHTA and CDR2 is FQGNSA. The CDR3 totals 16 residues. Sampling involved one blood draw (roughly 2.5 ml) for every donor. Concerning this clonotype itself: The antigen remains unidentified.

The source is a human donor with ulcerative colitis or Crohn's disease, or a healthy co-twin of an affected twin (not recorded which). V and J are TRBV7-2 and TRBJ2-3; TCRdb reports TRBD1, a call that lacks DNA to check it against. The specimen was blood. The CDR3 here is CASRSGGGGVTDTQYF.